These 27 T cell receptor beta chains were all obtained from the same sample, sequenced in a study of blood T cell repertoires in COVID-19. TCRdb keeps only in-frame clones here, not all; method: immunoSEQ multiplex PCR. This sample has over 35,000 clones; around 85% occur once, and the top ten carry approximately 8.9%. The sequencing input was peripheral blood. These receptor sequences come from a human donor in a cohort sampled during active COVID-19.

V usage is TRBV12-3 or TRBV12-4 and J usage is TRBJ1-2; D is unresolved. The length of the CDR3 is 12 residues. V lost 4 bases and J lost 0, with 3 bases in between. CDR3 region: CASSSPNYGYTF. The CDR3 coding sequence is TGTGCCAGCAGTTCTCCTAACTATGGCTACACCTTC.

This sequence joins TRBV10-1 and TRBJ2-7, with 10 bases aligning to TRBD2. The CDR3 has 18 amino acids. Germline V gives CDR1 WNHNN, CDR2 SYGVQD (reference sequence). The V gene end was trimmed by 10 bases and the J gene end by 4 bases; junction bases not matched to a gene: 22. This CDR3 is CAILTGTSVKPLPYEQYF. CDR3 DNA sequence: TGCGCCATTCTCACAGGGACTAGCGTCAAGCCCTTACCTTACGAGCAGTACTTC.

The chain employs TRBV19 and TRBJ1-1; possibly TRBD1 for D (6 bases). V lost 5 bases, J lost 5 bases, and 15 bases lay in between. From germline, CDR1 is LNHDA and CDR2 SQIVND (reference sequence). The CDR3 is 14 residues long. As DNA, the CDR3 is TGTGCCAGTAGTTCCTGGGCCCAGGGGACTGAAGCTTTCTTT. The encoded protein is CASSSWAQGTEAFF.

This clone was counted a single time. DNA for the CDR3: TGTGCCAGCAGCTTTTTATCGCGGCGGGATTTAGAAACTAATGAAAAACTGTTTTTT. It codes for CASSFLSRRDLETNEKLFF. The chain uses TRBV5-4 and TRBJ1-4; the D is unclear. This CDR3 comprises 19 residues. The germline V gene has CDR1 SGHNT and CDR2 YYREEE (reference sequence). Trimming stripped 2 bases from V and 1 base from J, with 21 bases between.

This clone appeared once. The genes are TRBV5-1 and TRBJ1-2; 7 bases fit TRBD1. The length of the CDR3 is 14 residues. Germline CDR1 and CDR2: SGHRS and YFSETQ. J gave up 5 bases and V 7 bases, and 11 bases lay outside the gene matches. The CDR3: CASSPTGLGYGYTF. CDR3 nucleotides: TGCGCCAGCTCGCCGACAGGGCTTGGGTATGGCTACACCTTC.

This chain uses TRBV19 with TRBJ1-1; TRBD1 matches 9 bases. The CDR3 covers 15 residues. The V gene end was trimmed by 4 bases and the J gene end by 8 bases; junction bases not matched to a gene: 11. The V gene's germline CDR1 is LNHDA and CDR2 SQIVND (reference sequence). The CDR3 is CASSTPGQGPKEAFF. CDR3 nucleotides: TGTGCCAGTAGTACGCCGGGACAGGGACCTAAAGAAGCTTTCTTT.

This chain connects TRBV5-6 to TRBJ2-6; D perhaps matches TRBD1 (6 bases). Germline values: CDR1 SGHDT, CDR2 YYEEEE. The germline V and J ends were trimmed by 5 bases and 0 bases, with 12 bases remaining between them. This CDR3 comprises 16 residues. CDR3 bases: TGTGCCAGCAGGATTCAGGGGACCTCTGGGGCCAACGTCCTGACTTTC. Its protein is CASRIQGTSGANVLTF. Looking up the rest from reference TRBV5-6 and TRBJ2-6 gives the full variable domain: DAGVTQSPTHLIKTRGQQVTLRCSPKSGHDTVSWYQQALGQGPQFIFQYYEEEERQRGNFPDRFSGHQFPNYSSELNVNALLLGDSALYLCASRIQGTSGANVLTFGAGSRLTVL.

The chain combines TRBV13 with TRBJ2-6, with D perhaps TRBD1 (5 bases). V dropped 5 bases and J dropped 2 bases, with 10 bases sitting between them. The CDR3 contains 15 residues. Germline CDR1 PRHDT, CDR2 FYEKMQ (reference sequence). DNA for the CDR3: TGTGCCAGCAGCCCGGACAAGGCTGGGGCCAACGTCCTGACTTTC. Translated: CASSPDKAGANVLTF.

This clone was picked up one time. The rearrangement uses TRBV30 and TRBJ2-1; 7 bases match TRBD1. The CDR3 is made up of 12 amino acids. J gave up 4 bases and V 5 bases, and 2 bases lay outside the gene matches. Germline V gene data show CDR1 as GTSNPN and CDR2 as SVGIG (reference sequence). This CDR3 reads CAWGTVYNEQFF. CDR3 DNA: TGTGCCTGGGGGACAGTATACAATGAGCAGTTCTTC.

V usage is TRBV4-3 and J usage is TRBJ1-4; D unclear. This CDR3 comprises 15 residues. V was trimmed by 0 bases and J by 4 bases, leaving 9 bases between them. Germline CDR1 is LGHNA and CDR2 is YSLEER. The DNA for the CDR3 is TGCGCCAGCAGCCAAGATCTCAACTATAATGAAAAACTGTTTTTT. Protein product: CASSQDLNYNEKLFF.

The genes are TRBV9 and TRBJ1-6, with 9 nucleotides matching TRBD1. V trimming: 2 bases; J trimming: 10 bases; junction bases outside the gene matches: 7. The CDR3 has 15 residues. Germline V CDR1 and CDR2: SGDLS, YYNGEE. CDR3 in DNA: TGTGCCAGCAGCGTCGGACAGGGGACGGGATCACCCCTCCACTTT. This codes for CASSVGQGTGSPLHF.

The genes are TRBV6-2 or TRBV6-3 and TRBJ2-3; 9 positions match TRBD1. Per the germline V gene, CDR1 is MNHEY and CDR2 is SVGEGT. V dropped 0 bases and J dropped 2; count of bases not matched to a gene: 6. The CDR3 consists of 17 residues. The CDR3 reads CASSYSRTGAFTDTQYF. The CDR3 coding sequence is TGTGCCAGCAGTTACTCGCGGACAGGGGCGTTCACAGATACGCAGTATTTT.

This clone was seen just once. V usage is TRBV15 and J usage is TRBJ2-1; D is unresolved. V was pared by 5 bases and J by 0 bases, with 11 bases between. The CDR3 has 15 amino acids. Germline V gene data show CDR1 as LNHNV and CDR2 as YYDKDF (reference sequence). CDR3 protein: CATSDPRHSYNEQFF. The CDR3 region has the DNA TGTGCCACCAGCGACCCGCGGCACTCCTACAATGAGCAGTTCTTC.

The chain recombines TRBV20-1 with TRBJ1-1, with no clear D. With 6 bases removed from V and 4 bases from J, the gap between germline ends came to 9 bases. This CDR3 contains 11 residues. Germline CDR1 reads DFQATT; CDR2 reads SNEGSKA (reference sequence). CDR3 loop: CSARWLTEAFF. CDR3 DNA: TGCAGTGCGAGATGGCTCACTGAAGCTTTCTTT.

The J gene is TRBJ2-5, the V gene TRBV27; D perhaps matches TRBD2 (6 bases). Trimming cost V 0 bases and J 7 bases, with 12 bases left between them. The CDR3 has 14 residues. Germline CDR1 MNHEY, CDR2 SMNVEV (reference sequence). CDR3 amino acids: CASSLSRLDGTQYF. The CDR3 DNA reads TGTGCCAGCAGTTTATCCCGACTAGATGGGACCCAGTACTTC.

This clone was detected only once. The chain combines TRBV15 with TRBJ1-1; TRBD1 agrees at 7 bases. This CDR3 has 14 residues. Germline trimming cut 4 bases from V and 7 bases from J; bases unmatched to any gene: 9. Germline CDR1 LNHNV, CDR2 YYDKDF (reference sequence). Here the CDR3 reads CATSIGGQALEAFF. For the CDR3, the DNA is TGTGCCACCAGCATAGGAGGACAGGCCCTTGAAGCTTTCTTT.

The chain carries TRBV2 and TRBJ1-2; 9 nucleotides align to TRBD1. This CDR3 region has 13 residues. V shed 6 bases and J 5 bases; nucleotides not matched to a gene: 4. The germline gives CDR1 SNHLY, CDR2 FYNNEI. This chain's CDR3 is CASRGTGLYGYTF. CDR3 in DNA: TGTGCCAGCAGGGGGACAGGGTTATATGGCTACACCTTC.

This clone appeared a single time. The chain joins TRBV5-5 to TRBJ1-5; 12 positions match TRBD1. V lost 5 bases to trimming and J lost 5 bases; unmatched junction nucleotides: 5. CDR1 is SGHKS and CDR2 is YYEKEE in the germline V gene (reference sequence). The CDR3 consists of 15 residues. In DNA form, the CDR3 reads TGTGCCAGCAGGGCCGGGACAGGGGGCGATCAGCCCCAGCATTTT. This translates into CASRAGTGGDQPQHF.

The rearrangement uses TRBV10-2 and TRBJ1-2; 7 nucleotides agree with TRBD1. CDR3 length: 13 residues. Losses at the gene ends were 2 bases for V and 4 bases for J; bases not matched to a gene: 1. CDR1 is WSHSY, CDR2 SAAADI, per germline. The CDR3 sequence: CASSEGTVYGYTF. The CDR3, as DNA: TGCGCCAGCAGTGAGGGGACAGTCTATGGCTACACCTTC.

The genes are TRBV19 and TRBJ1-1; no definite D call. Germline V gene lookup returns CDR1 LNHDA and CDR2 SQIVND (reference sequence). CDR3 length: 15 amino acids. V lost 3 bases, J lost 1 base, and 12 bases lay in between. The CDR3 region has the DNA TGTGCCAGTAGTATGGAGGGAACCCAGAACACTGAAGCTTTCTTT. This encodes CASSMEGTQNTEAFF.

J is TRBJ2-3 and V is TRBV12-3 or TRBV12-4; weak D call: TRBD1 (5 bases). The CDR3 is 12 amino acids. Trimming cost V 6 bases and J 1 base, with 5 bases left between them. As DNA, the CDR3 is TGTGCCAGCAGGACAGGCACAGATACGCAGTATTTT. This encodes CASRTGTDTQYF.

This clone was seen only once. J is TRBJ2-7 and V is TRBV9; possible D gene TRBD1, 5 bases. CDR1 is SGDLS, CDR2 YYNGEE, per germline. V lost 4 bases to trimming and J lost 0 bases, with 8 bases between them. The CDR3 totals 13 residues. DNA of the CDR3: TGTGCCAGCAGCAAAGACAGCTCCTACGAGCAGTACTTC. It specifies CASSKDSSYEQYF. Variable domain in full (rest from reference TRBV9 and TRBJ2-7): DSGVTQTPKHLITATGQRVTLRCSPRSGDLSVYWYQQSLDQGLQFLIQYYNGEERAKGNILERFSAQQFPDLHSELNLSSLELGDSALYFCASSKDSSYEQYFGPGTRLTVT.

The V gene is TRBV23-1, the J gene TRBJ2-2, with 7 bases identical to TRBD2. TRBV23-1 is sorted into the ORF group, with uncertain function. The CDR3 extends over 15 amino acids. Trimming cost V 6 bases and J 4 bases; bases outside gene matches: 8. The CDR3 is CASSRPPGGTGELFF. The CDR3, as DNA: TGCGCCAGCAGCAGGCCCCCGGGGGGCACCGGGGAGCTGTTTTTT.

The gene calls are TRBV9 and TRBJ1-1; D gene ambiguous. V was trimmed by 0 bases and J by 5 bases, leaving 23 bases between them. The germline V gene has CDR1 SGDLS and CDR2 YYNGEE. This CDR3 has 18 amino acids. This chain's CDR3 is CASSVGDRAKLGGTEAFF. In DNA, the CDR3 is TGTGCCAGCAGCGTAGGAGATAGGGCAAAGCTAGGAGGGACTGAAGCTTTCTTT. Variable domain in full (rest from reference TRBV9 and TRBJ1-1): DSGVTQTPKHLITATGQRVTLRCSPRSGDLSVYWYQQSLDQGLQFLIQYYNGEERAKGNILERFSAQQFPDLHSELNLSSLELGDSALYFCASSVGDRAKLGGTEAFFGQGTRLTVV.

The chain is built from TRBV4-2 and TRBJ2-7, with 9 bases lining up with TRBD1. Germline CDR1 and CDR2: LGHNA and YNFKEQ. The CDR3 extends over 14 amino acids. With V trimmed by 1 base and J by 6 bases, 4 bases remained unmatched. The CDR3 DNA reads as TGTGCCAGCAGCCAAGGGGACAGGGTGCGCGAGCAGTACTTC. This codes for CASSQGDRVREQYF.

This clone has a single count. The V gene is TRBV27, the J gene TRBJ2-1; the match to TRBD2 covers 7 bases. This CDR3 comprises 13 residues. Germline V lookup: CDR1 MNHEY, CDR2 SMNVEV (reference sequence). Trimming at V came to 8 bases and at J to 8 bases, leaving 9 bases not matched to a gene. CDR3 DNA: TGTGCCAGCGGGAGGGCCTCCCTCGATGAGCAGTTCTTC. It translates to CASGRASLDEQFF.

This clone was observed once. The chain links TRBV29-1 to TRBJ2-5, with D tentatively TRBD1 (6 bases). Germline assignment: CDR1 SQVTM and CDR2 ANQGSEA. Between the trimmed V and J ends, which lost 7 bases and 5 bases, there was a span of 17 bases. This CDR3 spans 13 amino acids. CDR3: CSAHREWGETQYF. As DNA, the CDR3 is TGCAGCGCGCACAGGGAGTGGGGGGAGACCCAGTACTTC.